The source of this T cell receptor beta chain is a study of shared clonotypes between healthy human individuals (dated by TCRdb to the early 2020s). About the full investigation: The cohort included a few men and a couple of women between 18 and 49 years of age. To estimate repertoire size and how much clonotype sharing occurs between individuals, the study deeply sequenced the blood TCR repertoires of five or six healthy adults. For each donor, three plates each were used for CD4 naive and CD4 memory, two plates were used for CD8 naive, and one plate was used for CD8 memory. Per donor, leukapheresis produced somewhere between about 0.9 and 9 billion PBMCs. Different laboratories and diverse techniques were used to prepare libraries and sequence TCR repertoires, to increase sequencing depth and limit assay-specific biases.

Healthy HIV-negative adults with no recently reported acute infections or vaccinations were included as donors. Every donor was a Caucasian adult residing in Nashville, Tennessee, USA. CD8 memory samples consisted of magnetically selected CD45RO+ cells combined with CCR7-negative CD45RA+ effector memory (TemRA) cells. Blood was obtained by leukapheresis, after which PBMCs were separated by Ficoll-Histopaque density gradient centrifugation and cryopreserved in liquid nitrogen vapor phase. Analytical flow cytometry was used to check the purity and quantity of each magnetically sorted T cell population. Genomic DNA was isolated from each sorted fraction and quantified by UV absorbance on a Nanodrop 2000c. Using the deep immunoSEQ assay, TCR CDR3 regions were amplified from genomic DNA by multiplex PCR. For each cell subset, the extracted genomic DNA was distributed evenly across all wells of several immunoSEQ 96-well plates, and each plate served as one replicate. For sorted subsets, approximately 210 ng genomic DNA, equal to about 30,000 T cell genomes, was loaded into each replicate PCR. The purified libraries were quantified using a Qubit 3.0 fluorometer, sized with a Bioanalyzer 2100, and then quantified again using the KAPA Library Quantification kit. Every immunoSEQ 96-well plate was sequenced on a separate single-read 150-cycle Illumina NextSeq 550 flow cell. In the authors' own workflow: Because only junctional sequences without quality scores were contained in the immunoSEQ output, filtering matching that applied to full-length reads could not be performed. Sequences were annotated with PyIR, a Python wrapper for IgBLAST v1.9, and V/J genes and CDR3 were assigned using IMGT germline references. Reads were filtered out if the reads had weak V/J assignments (E-value above 1e-6), no CDR3, stop codons, out-of-frame junctions, or ambiguous translated residues. A V3J clonotype was defined by an identical inferred V gene, J gene, and CDR3 amino acid sequence. Percentage overlap between repertoires was calculated by dividing the number of shared unique clonotypes by the size of the smaller repertoire. RTK rarefaction, the Chao1 estimator, and Recon v2.1 estimates of unobserved clonotypes were used to assess repertoire richness. Generation probabilities were computed with OLGA for all TCRbeta clonotypes obtained by the gDNA method from four donors. Held by TCRdb, this immuneACCESS table contains in-frame sequences only and omits some clones. Under half of the omission traces to an unresolved V gene where checked; the cause of the rest is unknown. That table supplies the V and J calls and clone size; D and trimming were determined from the DNA. Across this sample there are some 89,000 clones, with around two thirds seen only once. Together, the top ten hold roughly 40% of the sample.

V is pruned by 0 bases and J by 6 bases, leaving 11 bases of the junction without a gene match. The CDR1 and CDR2 encoded by the germline V gene are MGHDK and SYGVNS. The CDR3 sequence holds 17 residues, the cysteine and phenylalanine included. Only the CDR3 DNA stays, 51 bases, in frame from base 1. On this clone itself: What antigen it recognizes has not been identified. Per-base qualities were not stored, and no clone one base away is much larger.

The paper's findings and limits, for the study overall: Clonotypes shared by all four sorted-subset donors showed higher generation probabilities than non-shared clonotypes. Naive subsets generally had larger estimated clonotype richness than memory subsets. Sampling was restricted to blood, and TCR repertoires in tissues likely differ from the TCR repertoires found in blood. Incomplete sequencing was indicated by rarefaction of sorted-subset datasets, despite the large sequencing depth. Approximately 4.8% of naive CD4, roughly 3.6% of naive CD8, 2.3% of memory CD4, and 0.4% of memory CD8 clonotypes were shared across a few donors. Because the study included only a small number of donors, the genetic and exposure-history diversity represented was limited. Pairwise subsampling led to the expectation that sequencing depth would affect the degree of clonotype sharing among donors.

The sequencing sample was made of memory CD8+ T cells sorted from blood. What the cell subset or site label conveys for this sample: CD45RO+ cells pooled with CCR7-negative TemRA cells. The rearrangement combines TRBV25-1 with TRBJ2-1, with 7 bases matching TRBD1. The TCR sequence derives from a man younger than 40 in good health. The nucleotide sequence reads as follows: TGTGCCAGCAGTGAATATTATATGACAGGGAGAAGCAATGAGCAGTTCTTC. It translates to CASSEYYMTGRSNEQFF.